The clone carrying this T cell receptor beta chain was found once. This sample was included in a study of cytomegalovirus exposure and HLA in healthy donors. This CDR3 comprises 13 residues. Per the germline V gene, CDR1 is KGHSH and CDR2 is LQKENI. Trimming took 2 bases from V and 4 from J, leaving 7 bases between them. Use of 60 Vbeta and 13 Jbeta primers characterized the PCR. Assay: immunoSEQ multiplex PCR; the TCRdb copy retains only in-frame clones and omits some. The sample records approximately 220,000 clones, over 65% being singletons. The gene calls are TRBV18 and TRBJ2-3; tentatively, D is TRBD1 (6 bases). The sample was PBMCs. This TCR derives from a man in his forties in good health and CMV-seronegative. The CDR3 region is CASSPGTPDTQYF. Written as DNA, the CDR3 is TGTGCCAGCTCACCAGGGACACCAGATACGCAGTATTTT.